Below are 7 T cell receptor beta chains sequenced from a single sample in a study of Graves' ophthalmopathy and Graves' hyperthyroidism. As the template, RNA transcripts were used to amplify TCR beta CDR3 regions. First-round RT-PCR used HTBI primers; second-round multiplex PCR followed. TCRdb reprocessed the multiplex PCR reads via MiXCR and lists one record per CDR3 protein. The data show approximately 160,000 distinct CDR3 sequences, roughly two fifths seen once. The sequencing input was peripheral blood. The receptors derive from a man younger than 45 with Graves' ophthalmopathy.

This clonotype was observed once. This chain links TRBV6-1 with TRBJ1-6; D unresolved. Per the germline V gene, CDR1 is MNHNS and CDR2 is SASEGT. V was clipped by 3 bases and J by 7 bases, with 13 bases between them. CDR3 size: 15 residues. The CDR3 protein is CASSERVDGNSPLHF. The CDR3 DNA reads as TGTGCCAGCAGTGAGCGGGTGGACGGAAATTCACCCCTCCACTTT.

The chain recombines TRBV15 with TRBJ2-7; D unresolved. Germline V gene data show CDR1 as LNHNV and CDR2 as YYDKDF (reference sequence). There are 12 residues in the CDR3. V was pared by 0 bases and J by 4 bases, with 4 bases between. The CDR3 here is CATSREYYEQYF. As DNA, the CDR3 is TGTGCCACCAGCAGAGAGTATTACGAGCAGTACTTC.

This clonotype has a count of ten or more. V gene TRBV27 combines with J gene TRBJ2-7, with 12 bases that match TRBD1. The CDR3 totals 15 residues. The ends lost 8 bases at V and 4 bases at J; junction bases unmatched: 9. Germline V gene sequence: CDR1 MNHEY, CDR2 SMNVEV (reference sequence). The CDR3 nucleotides are TGTGCCAGCGGAACCGGGACAGGGGGCGGGTACGAGCAGTACTTC. Amino acids: CASGTGTGGGYEQYF.

The rearrangement links TRBV28 to TRBJ1-5; D not resolved. The CDR3 is 14 amino acids. Germline V gene sequence: CDR1 MDHEN, CDR2 SYDVKM. V was clipped by 6 bases and J by 3 bases, with 12 bases between them. The CDR3 nucleotides are TGTGCCAGCAGGAAAAACAGATACAATCAGCCCCAGCATTTT. Its protein is CASRKNRYNQPQHF.

This clonotype was detected ten times or more. The CDR3 DNA reads as TGTGCCAGCAGCTATCGTCGGATTAAGGTGGACGAGCAGTACTTC. Translation: CASSYRRIKVDEQYF. This chain uses TRBV11-1 with TRBJ2-7; D gene uncertain. Trimming left V 4 bases short and J 5 bases short, with 18 bases between. The germline V gene has CDR1 SGHAT and CDR2 FQDESV (reference sequence). There are 15 residues in the CDR3.

This rearrangement joins TRBV19 to TRBJ2-7, with TRBD2 identical over 9 bases. CDR1 is LNHDA, CDR2 SQIVND, per germline (reference sequence). This CDR3 is built from 14 residues. V shed 4 bases, J shed 0 bases, and the junction held 1 base outside the gene matches. The CDR3 DNA is TGTGCCAGTAGTAGCGGGAGGGCCTCCTACGAGCAGTACTTC. Translated: CASSSGRASYEQYF.

This clonotype was seen at least ten times. This chain uses TRBV20-1 with TRBJ1-3, with 7 bases that match TRBD1. The junction had 7 bases not matched to a gene; V was cut back by 8 bases and J by 0 bases. The germline V gene encodes CDR1 DFQATT and CDR2 SNEGSKA (reference sequence). This CDR3 is 14 amino acids long. The CDR3 region has the DNA TGCAGTTCCGCCGACAGGGCCTCTGGAAACACCATATATTTT. Translated, it gives CSSADRASGNTIYF.